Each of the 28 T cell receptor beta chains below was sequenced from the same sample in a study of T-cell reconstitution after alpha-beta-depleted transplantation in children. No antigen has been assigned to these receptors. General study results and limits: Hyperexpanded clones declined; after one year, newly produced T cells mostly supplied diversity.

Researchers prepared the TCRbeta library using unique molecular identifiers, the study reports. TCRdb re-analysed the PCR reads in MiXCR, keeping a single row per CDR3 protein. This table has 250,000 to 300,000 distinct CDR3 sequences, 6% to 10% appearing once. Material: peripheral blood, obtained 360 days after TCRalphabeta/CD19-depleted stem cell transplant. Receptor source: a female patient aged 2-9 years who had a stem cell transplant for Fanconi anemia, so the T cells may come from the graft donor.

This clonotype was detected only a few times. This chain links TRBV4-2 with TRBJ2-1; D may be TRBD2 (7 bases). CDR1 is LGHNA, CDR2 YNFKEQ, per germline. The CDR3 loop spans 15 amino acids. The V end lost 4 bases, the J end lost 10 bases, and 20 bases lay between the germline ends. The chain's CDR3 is CASSPIPGGLEEQFF. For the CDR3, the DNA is TGTGCCAGCAGCCCCATCCCGGGGGGCTTAGAGGAGCAGTTCTTC.

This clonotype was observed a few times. The CDR3 sequence: CASSSLHRGEQYF. DNA of the CDR3: TGTGCCAGCAGCTCCCTCCATCGGGGCGAGCAGTACTTC. The rearrangement joins TRBV7-2 to TRBJ2-7; D might be TRBD2 (5 bases). This CDR3 is built from 13 residues. The germline V gene has CDR1 SGHTA and CDR2 FQGNSA. The ends were cut back, 4 bases at V and 6 bases at J, with 13 bases in the middle.

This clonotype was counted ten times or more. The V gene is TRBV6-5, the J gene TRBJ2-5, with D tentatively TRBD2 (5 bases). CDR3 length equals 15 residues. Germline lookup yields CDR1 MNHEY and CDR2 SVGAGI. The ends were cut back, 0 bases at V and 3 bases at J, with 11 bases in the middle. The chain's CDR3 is CASSYSRGSKETQYF. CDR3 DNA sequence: TGTGCCAGCAGTTACTCGCGAGGGTCTAAAGAGACCCAGTACTTC.

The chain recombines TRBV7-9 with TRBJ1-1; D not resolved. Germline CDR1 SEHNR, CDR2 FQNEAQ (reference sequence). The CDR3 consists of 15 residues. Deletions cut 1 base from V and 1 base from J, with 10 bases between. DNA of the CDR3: TGTGCCAGCAGCTTAGGAGTGGGGAGGAACACTGAAGCTTTCTTT. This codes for CASSLGVGRNTEAFF.

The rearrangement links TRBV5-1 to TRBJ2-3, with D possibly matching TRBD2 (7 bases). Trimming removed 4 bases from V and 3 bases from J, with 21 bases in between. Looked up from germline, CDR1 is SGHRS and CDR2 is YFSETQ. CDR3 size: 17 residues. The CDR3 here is CASSPNRGGGSTDTQYF. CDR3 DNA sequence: TGCGCCAGCAGCCCAAATCGAGGGGGGGGTAGTACAGATACGCAGTATTTT.

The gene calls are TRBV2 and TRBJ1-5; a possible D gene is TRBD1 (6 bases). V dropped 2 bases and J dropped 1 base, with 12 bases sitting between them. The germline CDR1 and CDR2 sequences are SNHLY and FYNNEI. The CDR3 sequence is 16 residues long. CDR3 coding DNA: TGTGCCAGCAGTGAACGGGTCCAGGGGAGCAATCAGCCCCAGCATTTT. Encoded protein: CASSERVQGSNQPQHF. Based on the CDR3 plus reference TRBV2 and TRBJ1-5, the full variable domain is EPEVTQTPSHQVTQMGQEVILRCVPISNHLYFYWYRQILGQKVEFLVSFYNNEISEKSEIFDDQFSVERPDGSNFTLKIRSTKLEDSAMYFCASSERVQGSNQPQHFGDGTRLSIL.

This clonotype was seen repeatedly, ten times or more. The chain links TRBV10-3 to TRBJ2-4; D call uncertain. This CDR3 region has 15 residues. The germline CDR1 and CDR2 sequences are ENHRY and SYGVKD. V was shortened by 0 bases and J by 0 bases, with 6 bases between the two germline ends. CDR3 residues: CAISESLLAKNIQYF. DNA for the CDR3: TGTGCCATCAGTGAGTCATTACTAGCCAAAAACATTCAGTACTTC.

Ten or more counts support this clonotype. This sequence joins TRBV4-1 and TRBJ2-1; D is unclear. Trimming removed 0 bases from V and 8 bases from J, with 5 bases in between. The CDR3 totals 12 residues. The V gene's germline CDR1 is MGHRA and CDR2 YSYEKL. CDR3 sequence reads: CASSQDGYEQFF. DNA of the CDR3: TGCGCCAGCAGCCAAGATGGGTATGAGCAGTTCTTC.

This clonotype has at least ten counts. Here the CDR3 DNA reads TGCAGTGCAAAGACTAGCGGGAGGGCGACAGATACGCAGTATTTT. It encodes CSAKTSGRATDTQYF. J is TRBJ2-3 and V is TRBV20-1; 14 bases agree with TRBD2. The CDR3 sequence is 15 residues long. Unmatched junction bases numbered 5, after V lost 6 bases and J lost 3 bases. Germline V gene sequence: CDR1 DFQATT, CDR2 SNEGSKA (reference sequence).

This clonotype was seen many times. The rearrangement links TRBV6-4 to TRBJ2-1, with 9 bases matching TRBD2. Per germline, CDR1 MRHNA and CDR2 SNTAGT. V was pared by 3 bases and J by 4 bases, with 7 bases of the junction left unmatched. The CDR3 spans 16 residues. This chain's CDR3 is CASSERTSAGYNEQFF. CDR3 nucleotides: TGTGCCAGCAGTGAACGGACTAGCGCTGGGTACAATGAGCAGTTCTTC.

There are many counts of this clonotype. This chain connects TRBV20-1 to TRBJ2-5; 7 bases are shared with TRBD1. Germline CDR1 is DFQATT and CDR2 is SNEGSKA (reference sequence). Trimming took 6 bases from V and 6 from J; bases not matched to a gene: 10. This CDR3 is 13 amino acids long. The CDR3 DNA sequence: TGCAGTGCCACTACAGGGGCAGGAAAGACCCAGTACTTC. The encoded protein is CSATTGAGKTQYF.

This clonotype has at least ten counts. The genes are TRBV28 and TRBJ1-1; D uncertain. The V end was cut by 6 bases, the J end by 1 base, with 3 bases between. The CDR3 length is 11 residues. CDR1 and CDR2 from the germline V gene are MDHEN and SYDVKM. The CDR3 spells CASRGNTEAFF. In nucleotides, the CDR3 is TGTGCCAGCAGAGGGAACACTGAAGCTTTCTTT.

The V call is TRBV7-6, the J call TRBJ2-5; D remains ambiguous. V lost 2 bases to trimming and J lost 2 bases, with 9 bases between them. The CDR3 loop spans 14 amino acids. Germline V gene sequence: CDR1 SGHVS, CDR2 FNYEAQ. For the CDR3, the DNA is TGTGCCAGCAGCTTATACGGCAGACAAGAGACCCAGTACTTC. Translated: CASSLYGRQETQYF.

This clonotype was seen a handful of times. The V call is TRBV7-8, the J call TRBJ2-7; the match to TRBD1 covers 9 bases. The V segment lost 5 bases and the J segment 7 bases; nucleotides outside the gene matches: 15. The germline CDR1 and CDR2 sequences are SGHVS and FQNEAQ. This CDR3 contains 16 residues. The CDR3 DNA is TGTGCCAGCAGCGCGGTTCCGGGACAGGGCTCGAGAGAGCAGTACTTC. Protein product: CASSAVPGQGSREQYF. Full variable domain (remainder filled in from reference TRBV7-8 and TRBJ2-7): GAGVSQSPRYKVAKRGQDVALRCDPISGHVSLFWYQQALGQGPEFLTYFQNEAQLDKSGLPSDRFFAERPEGSVSTLKIQRTQQEDSAVYLCASSAVPGQGSREQYFGPGTRLTVT.

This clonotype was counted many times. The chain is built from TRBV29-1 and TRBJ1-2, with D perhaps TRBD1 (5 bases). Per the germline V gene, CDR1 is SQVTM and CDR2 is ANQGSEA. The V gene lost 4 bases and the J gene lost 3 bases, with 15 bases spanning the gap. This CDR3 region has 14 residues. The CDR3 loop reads CSVGQPDTDYGYTF. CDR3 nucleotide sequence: TGCAGCGTTGGACAACCGGACACGGACTATGGCTACACCTTC.

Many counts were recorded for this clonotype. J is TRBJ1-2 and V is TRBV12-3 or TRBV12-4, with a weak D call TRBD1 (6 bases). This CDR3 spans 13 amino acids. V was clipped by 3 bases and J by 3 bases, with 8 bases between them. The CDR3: CASSLTGYYGYTF. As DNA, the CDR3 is TGTGCCAGCAGTTTGACAGGCTACTATGGCTACACCTTC.

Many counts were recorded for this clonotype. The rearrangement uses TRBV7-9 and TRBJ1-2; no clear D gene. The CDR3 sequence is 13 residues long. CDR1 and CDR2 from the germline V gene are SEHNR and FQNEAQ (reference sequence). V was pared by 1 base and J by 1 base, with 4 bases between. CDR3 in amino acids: CASSLGHNYGYTF. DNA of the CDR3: TGTGCCAGCAGCTTAGGCCATAACTATGGCTACACCTTC.

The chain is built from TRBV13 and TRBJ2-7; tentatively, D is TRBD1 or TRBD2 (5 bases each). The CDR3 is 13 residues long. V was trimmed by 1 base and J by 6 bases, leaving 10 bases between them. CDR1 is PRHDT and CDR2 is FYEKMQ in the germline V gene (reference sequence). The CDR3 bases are TGTGCCAGCAGCTTAGCGGGACCCCTCGAGCAGTACTTC. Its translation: CASSLAGPLEQYF.

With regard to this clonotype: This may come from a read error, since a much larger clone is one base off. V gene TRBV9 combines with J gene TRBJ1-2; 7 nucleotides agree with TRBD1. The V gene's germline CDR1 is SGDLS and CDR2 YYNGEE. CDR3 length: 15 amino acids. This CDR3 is CASSVYRGSNYGNTF. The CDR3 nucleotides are TGTGCCAGCAGCGTCTACAGGGGATCTAACTATGGCAACACCTTC.

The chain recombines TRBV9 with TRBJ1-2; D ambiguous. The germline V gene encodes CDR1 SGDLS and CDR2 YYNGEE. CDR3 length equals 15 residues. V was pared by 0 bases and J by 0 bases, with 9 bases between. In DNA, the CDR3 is TGTGCCAGCAGCGTAGTAGGCAGACCTAACTATGGCTACACCTTC. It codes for CASSVVGRPNYGYTF.

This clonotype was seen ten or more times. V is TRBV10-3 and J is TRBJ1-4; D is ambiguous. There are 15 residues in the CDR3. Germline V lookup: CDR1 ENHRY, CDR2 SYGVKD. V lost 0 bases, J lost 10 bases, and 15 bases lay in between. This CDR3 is CAISESADLTGKLFF. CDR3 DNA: TGTGCCATCAGTGAGTCGGCGGATTTAACTGGAAAACTGTTTTTT.

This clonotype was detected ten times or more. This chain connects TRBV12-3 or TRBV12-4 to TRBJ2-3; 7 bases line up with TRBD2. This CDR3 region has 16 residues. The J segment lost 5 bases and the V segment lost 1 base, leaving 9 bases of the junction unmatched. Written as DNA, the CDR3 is TGTGCCAGCAGTTTAGGATCGTGGACTAGGGGAGATACGCAGTATTTT. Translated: CASSLGSWTRGDTQYF.

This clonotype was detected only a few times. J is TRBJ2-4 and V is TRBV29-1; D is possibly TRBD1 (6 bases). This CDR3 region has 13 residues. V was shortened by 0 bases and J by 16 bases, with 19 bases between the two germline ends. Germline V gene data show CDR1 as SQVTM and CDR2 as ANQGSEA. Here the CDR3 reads CSVEEGVGQGYYF. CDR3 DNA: TGCAGCGTTGAAGAAGGGGTGGGCCAGGGGTATTACTTC.

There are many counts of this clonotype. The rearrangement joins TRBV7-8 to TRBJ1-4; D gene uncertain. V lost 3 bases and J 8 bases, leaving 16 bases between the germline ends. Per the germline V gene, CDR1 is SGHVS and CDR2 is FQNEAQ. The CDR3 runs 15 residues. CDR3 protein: CASSFDSYRGEKLFF. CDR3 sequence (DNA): TGTGCCAGCAGCTTCGACTCATATCGAGGGGAAAAACTGTTTTTT.

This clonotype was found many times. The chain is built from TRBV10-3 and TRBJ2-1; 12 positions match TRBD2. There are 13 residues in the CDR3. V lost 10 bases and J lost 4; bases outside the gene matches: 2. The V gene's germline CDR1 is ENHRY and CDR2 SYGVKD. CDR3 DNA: TGTGCCACCGGGACTAGCGGGTACAATGAGCAGTTCTTC. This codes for CATGTSGYNEQFF.

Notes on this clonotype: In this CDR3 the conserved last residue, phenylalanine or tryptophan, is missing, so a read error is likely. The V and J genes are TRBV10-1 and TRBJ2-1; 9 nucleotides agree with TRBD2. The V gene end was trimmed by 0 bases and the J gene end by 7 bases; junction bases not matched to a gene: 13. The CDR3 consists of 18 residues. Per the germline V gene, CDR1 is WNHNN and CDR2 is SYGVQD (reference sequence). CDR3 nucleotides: TGCGCCAGCAGTGAGTCGAGGAGGGCTAGCGGGGTCGCGAATGAGCAGTTCTGC. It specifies CASSESRRASGVANEQFC.

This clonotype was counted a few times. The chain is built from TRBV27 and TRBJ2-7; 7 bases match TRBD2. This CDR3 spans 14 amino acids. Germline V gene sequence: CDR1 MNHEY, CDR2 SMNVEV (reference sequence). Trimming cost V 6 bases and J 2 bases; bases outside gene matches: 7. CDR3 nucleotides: TGTGCCAGCAGGCCCGGACTAGGGACCTACGAGCAGTACTTC. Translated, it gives CASRPGLGTYEQYF.

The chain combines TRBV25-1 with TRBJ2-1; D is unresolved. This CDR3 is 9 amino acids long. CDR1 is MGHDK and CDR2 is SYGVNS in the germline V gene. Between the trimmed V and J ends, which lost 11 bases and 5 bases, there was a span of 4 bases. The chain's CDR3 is CAGNNEQFF. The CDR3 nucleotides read TGTGCCGGGAACAATGAGCAGTTCTTC.